These 25 T cell receptor beta chains originate from one sample sequenced in a study of blood T cell repertoires in COVID-19. Repertoires were generated with immunoSEQ multiplex PCR, while TCRdb's copy carries only in-frame clones and drops some. The sample gives about half a million clones, 80% to 90% of which show up once; approximately 3% is in the top ten. The specimen sequenced was peripheral blood. These receptors were obtained from a human donor in a cohort sampled during active COVID-19.

The chain combines TRBV7-9 with TRBJ1-2; 7 bases line up with TRBD1. Germline CDR1 SEHNR, CDR2 FQNEAQ (reference sequence). The CDR3 loop spans 14 amino acids. Trimming removed 9 bases from V and 3 bases from J; junction bases left unmatched: 10. This CDR3 reads CASTIGGDDYGYTF. The CDR3 region has the DNA TGTGCCAGTACCATAGGGGGCGATGACTATGGCTACACCTTC.

The chain combines TRBV7-2 with TRBJ2-1, with D tentatively TRBD2 (5 bases). CDR1 is SGHTA, CDR2 FQGNSA, per germline. The germline V and J ends were trimmed by 1 base and 2 bases, with 9 bases remaining between them. The CDR3 contains 15 residues. The CDR3 protein is CASSLVAEAYNEQFF. CDR3 nucleotides: TGTGCCAGCAGCTTAGTTGCGGAGGCCTACAATGAGCAGTTCTTC.

This chain's CDR3 is CASSYAGQGTTGELFF. The CDR3 bases are TGTGCCAGCAGTTACGCGGGACAGGGTACCACCGGGGAGCTGTTTTTT. The chain joins TRBV6-2 or TRBV6-3 to TRBJ2-2; 9 bases align to TRBD1. After removal of 2 bases from V and 4 bases from J, the junction contained 5 bases not matched to a gene. This CDR3 is 16 amino acids long. The germline gives CDR1 MNHEY, CDR2 SVGEGT.

Only one count was recorded for this clone. The CDR3 DNA is TGTGCCACCGACTTCGGGGGAATTTCCTACAATGAGCAGTTCTTC. This codes for CATDFGGISYNEQFF. The chain uses TRBV28 and TRBJ2-1; D might be TRBD2 (6 bases). Germline CDR1 MDHEN, CDR2 SYDVKM. The CDR3 covers 15 residues. The germline V and J ends were trimmed by 10 bases and 1 base, with 17 bases remaining between them.

The chain joins TRBV14 to TRBJ1-4; no clear D gene. Trimming pared 0 bases from V and 5 bases from J, leaving 10 bases between. Germline assignment: CDR1 SGHDN and CDR2 FVKESK. CDR3 length: 15 residues. The CDR3 nucleotides are TGTGCCAGCAGCCAAGATCGCAGTTTAAATGAAAAACTGTTTTTT. It is translated as CASSQDRSLNEKLFF.

The J gene is TRBJ2-1, the V gene TRBV4-2; the D gene is possibly TRBD2 (5 bases). The germline CDR1 and CDR2 sequences are LGHNA and YNFKEQ. The V end lost 3 bases, the J end lost 1 base, and 13 bases lay between the germline ends. This CDR3 spans 16 amino acids. The CDR3 sequence is CASSHSSALSYNEQFF. CDR3 bases: TGTGCCAGCAGCCATAGTAGCGCCTTGTCCTACAATGAGCAGTTCTTC.

The chain couples TRBV7-9 to TRBJ1-1; no firm D call. The CDR3 has 13 residues. The V gene lost 5 bases and the J gene lost 10 bases, with 17 bases spanning the gap. Germline V gives CDR1 SEHNR, CDR2 FQNEAQ (reference sequence). The CDR3 loop is CASSLDWEIGAFF. The CDR3 bases are TGTGCCAGCAGCCTAGACTGGGAGATCGGAGCTTTCTTT.

The rearrangement links TRBV7-2 to TRBJ2-5; 9 nucleotides match TRBD2. V was clipped by 1 base and J by 4 bases; unmatched bases: 10. This CDR3 is built from 17 residues. Germline CDR1 is SGHTA and CDR2 is FQGNSA. The CDR3 spells CASSLEGGGGYRETQYF. Here the CDR3 DNA reads TGTGCCAGCAGCTTAGAGGGCGGGGGGGGATACCGAGAGACCCAGTACTTC.

The chain uses TRBV5-1 and TRBJ2-5; 8 positions match TRBD1. The CDR3 is 14 amino acids. With V trimmed by 4 bases and J by 5 bases, 7 bases remained unmatched. Germline assignment: CDR1 SGHRS and CDR2 YFSETQ. CDR3 nucleotides: TGCGCCAGCAGCCCAGCAGGGGGCAAGGAGACCCAGTACTTC. It translates to CASSPAGGKETQYF.

In this sample, this clone turned up a few times. In the same sample, other DNA sequences code for this CDR3. This rearrangement joins TRBV19 to TRBJ1-1; 7 bases match TRBD1. This CDR3 contains 13 residues. Germline loops: CDR1 LNHDA, CDR2 SQIVND (reference sequence). J lost 0 bases, V lost 6 bases, and 1 base had no gene match. CDR3 DNA: TGTGCCAGTAGCGGACAGGTGAACACTGAAGCTTTCTTT. Translation: CASSGQVNTEAFF.

This chain uses TRBV6-5 with TRBJ1-2, with TRBD1 matching 12 bases. The trim removed 7 bases at V and 8 bases at J, leaving 8 bases unmatched. CDR1 and CDR2 (germline): MNHEY, SVGAGI. The CDR3 is 14 residues long. The CDR3 bases are TGTGCCAGCACCCCGGGACAGGGGGCTTCGGGCTACACCTTC. Protein product: CASTPGQGASGYTF.

The chain is built from TRBV5-1 and TRBJ1-2; D gene uncertain. V was shortened by 6 bases and J by 7 bases, with 19 bases between the two germline ends. CDR1 is SGHRS, CDR2 YFSETQ, per germline. The CDR3 spans 14 residues. The CDR3: CASNRGEGSGGYTF. CDR3 DNA: TGCGCCAGCAATCGCGGGGAGGGTAGCGGTGGCTACACCTTC.

The chain has TRBV6-5 and TRBJ1-1; 8 nucleotides align to TRBD1. After removal of 10 bases from V and 7 bases from J, the junction contained 14 bases not matched to a gene. Germline V CDR1 and CDR2: MNHEY, SVGAGI. The CDR3 spans 14 residues. CDR3 region: CATPRTGLMGEAFF. In DNA form, the CDR3 reads TGTGCCACCCCCCGGACAGGGTTAATGGGTGAAGCTTTCTTT.

The V gene is TRBV5-4, the J gene TRBJ2-7; 11 bases map to TRBD2. Germline CDR1 reads SGHNT; CDR2 reads YYREEE (reference sequence). V lost 4 bases to trimming and J lost 0 bases; unmatched junction nucleotides: 6. The CDR3 loop spans 16 amino acids. The CDR3 here is CASSRETSGVSYEQYF. Written as DNA, the CDR3 is TGTGCCAGCAGCCGAGAGACTAGCGGGGTCTCCTACGAGCAGTACTTC.

The chain recombines TRBV4-1 with TRBJ2-1, with 8 bases lining up with TRBD2. Trimming took 4 bases from V and 10 from J; bases not matched to a gene: 15. Germline V lookup: CDR1 MGHRA, CDR2 YSYEKL. This CDR3 comprises 16 residues. The chain's CDR3 is CASSLEGSGKDGEQFF. CDR3 DNA: TGCGCCAGCAGCCTCGAAGGTAGCGGGAAAGACGGCGAGCAGTTCTTC.

V and J are TRBV29-1 and TRBJ1-2; weak D call: TRBD1 (5 bases). CDR3 length: 14 amino acids. From germline, CDR1 is SQVTM and CDR2 ANQGSEA. With 3 bases removed from V and 0 bases from J, the gap between germline ends came to 11 bases. CDR3 in DNA: TGCAGCGTTGAGGGCAGGGTACCTAACTATGGCTACACCTTC. Amino acids: CSVEGRVPNYGYTF.

CDR3 loop: CASGGSRNEKLFF. The CDR3 coding sequence is TGTGCCAGCGGAGGGTCCCGCAATGAAAAACTGTTTTTT. The gene calls are TRBV27 and TRBJ1-4; the D is unclear. Per germline, CDR1 MNHEY and CDR2 SMNVEV (reference sequence). This CDR3 region has 13 residues. Trimming left V 8 bases short and J 5 bases short, with 12 bases between.

In this sample, this clone turned up many times. V and J are TRBV27 and TRBJ2-7, with 7 bases aligning to TRBD1. V dropped 5 bases and J dropped 3; count of bases not matched to a gene: 13. The CDR3 covers 16 residues. Germline CDR1 and CDR2: MNHEY and SMNVEV (reference sequence). CDR3 in DNA: TGTGCCAGCAGTCCCTACTCACAGGGGCTCCTCTACGAGCAGTACTTC. The encoded protein is CASSPYSQGLLYEQYF.

The gene calls are TRBV18 and TRBJ2-1, with D possibly matching TRBD2 (6 bases). The CDR3 runs 15 residues. V was clipped by 4 bases and J by 3 bases, with 13 bases between them. Germline CDR1 is KGHSH and CDR2 is LQKENI. The CDR3 DNA follows: TGTGCCAGCTCACGGCCCGGGACTGACTACAATGAGCAGTTCTTC. Its translation is CASSRPGTDYNEQFF. The whole variable domain, filled in from reference TRBV18 and TRBJ2-1, reads NAGVMQNPRHLVRRRGQEARLRCSPMKGHSHVYWYRQLPEEGLKFMVYLQKENIIDESGMPKERFSAEFPKEGPSILRIQQVVRGDSAAYFCASSRPGTDYNEQFFGPGTRLTVL.

This clone was recorded only once. V gene TRBV19 combines with J gene TRBJ1-2, with D maybe TRBD1 (5 bases). The CDR3 totals 15 residues. The germline V gene encodes CDR1 LNHDA and CDR2 SQIVND (reference sequence). V was pared by 6 bases and J by 6 bases, with 20 bases between. CDR3 amino acids: CASSLVQVPNNGYTF. In DNA, the CDR3 is TGTGCCAGTAGCCTGGTACAGGTGCCCAATAATGGCTACACCTTC.

The chain links TRBV27 to TRBJ1-2; tentatively, D is TRBD1 (5 bases). With 3 bases removed from V and 4 bases from J, the gap between germline ends came to 9 bases. Germline assignment: CDR1 MNHEY and CDR2 SMNVEV (reference sequence). There are 13 residues in the CDR3. The CDR3 DNA follows: TGTGCCAGCAGTTTGGAGGGGAGCTATGGCTACACCTTC. Its translation is CASSLEGSYGYTF.

The J gene is TRBJ2-1, the V gene TRBV11-2; D is possibly TRBD1 (7 bases). V gave up 5 bases and J gave up 2 bases, with 10 bases separating them. Germline V gives CDR1 SGHAT, CDR2 FQNNGV. The CDR3 length is 14 residues. DNA for the CDR3: TGTGCCAGCAGCCGGGGGACAGCCTACAATGAGCAGTTCTTC. The encoded protein is CASSRGTAYNEQFF.

With regard to this clone: The same CDR3 also results from other DNA sequences found in this sample. The chain combines TRBV19 with TRBJ2-7; TRBD1 agrees at 8 bases. The CDR3 totals 13 residues. Per germline, CDR1 LNHDA and CDR2 SQIVND (reference sequence). Unmatched junction bases numbered 6, after V lost 5 bases and J lost 6 bases. The CDR3 loop reads CASSSQGAGEQYF. The CDR3 nucleotides are TGTGCCAGTAGTTCCCAGGGGGCTGGCGAGCAGTACTTC.

J is TRBJ2-6 and V is TRBV28; tentatively, D is TRBD2 (5 bases). The germline V gene has CDR1 MDHEN and CDR2 SYDVKM. Trimming left V 8 bases short and J 2 bases short, with 13 bases between. The CDR3 spans 15 residues. The CDR3 DNA reads as TGTGCCAGCTCTCTGTCCGGGACTGGGGCCAACGTCCTGACTTTC. Amino acids: CASSLSGTGANVLTF.

J is TRBJ1-5 and V is TRBV3-1 (or the pseudogene TRBV3-2); 8 bases are a match to TRBD1. The V gene end was trimmed by 4 bases and the J gene end by 3 bases; junction bases not matched to a gene: 2. CDR3 size: 14 residues. Germline assignment: CDR1 LGHDT and CDR2 YNNKEL (reference sequence). The CDR3 is CASSLTGANQPQHF. The CDR3, as DNA: TGTGCCAGCAGCCTGACAGGGGCCAATCAGCCCCAGCATTTT.